This T cell receptor beta chain derives from a study of blood T cell repertoires in COVID-19. Study as a whole: Both acute and convalescent COVID-19 samples were obtained from the United States, Italy and Spain. From T cells, B-cell-depleted T cells, or PBMCs came the material, which was cDNA or gDNA.

As for this clone: Germline is not matched at one junction end, which may reflect a read error.

In the authors' methods: Reference gene primer amplification gave estimated nucleated cell counts. Using immunoSEQ multiplex PCR, the repertoire was profiled, and TCRdb retains in-frame clones only, with some absent. That table gives V, J and clone size, and the DNA gave D and trimming. The table records approximately 90,000 clones, less than 80% of them present only once. The CDR3 runs 15 residues. Germline CDR1 and CDR2: SNHLY and FYNNEI. This sequence joins TRBV2 and TRBJ1-6, with no clear D. The clonotype was recovered from a woman older than 75 with acute or convalescent COVID-19. The sequencing input was peripheral blood. CDR3: CASCEISSYNSPLHF. The CDR3 coding sequence is TGTGCCAGCTGTGAGATTAGCTCCTATAATTCACCCCTCCACTTT.